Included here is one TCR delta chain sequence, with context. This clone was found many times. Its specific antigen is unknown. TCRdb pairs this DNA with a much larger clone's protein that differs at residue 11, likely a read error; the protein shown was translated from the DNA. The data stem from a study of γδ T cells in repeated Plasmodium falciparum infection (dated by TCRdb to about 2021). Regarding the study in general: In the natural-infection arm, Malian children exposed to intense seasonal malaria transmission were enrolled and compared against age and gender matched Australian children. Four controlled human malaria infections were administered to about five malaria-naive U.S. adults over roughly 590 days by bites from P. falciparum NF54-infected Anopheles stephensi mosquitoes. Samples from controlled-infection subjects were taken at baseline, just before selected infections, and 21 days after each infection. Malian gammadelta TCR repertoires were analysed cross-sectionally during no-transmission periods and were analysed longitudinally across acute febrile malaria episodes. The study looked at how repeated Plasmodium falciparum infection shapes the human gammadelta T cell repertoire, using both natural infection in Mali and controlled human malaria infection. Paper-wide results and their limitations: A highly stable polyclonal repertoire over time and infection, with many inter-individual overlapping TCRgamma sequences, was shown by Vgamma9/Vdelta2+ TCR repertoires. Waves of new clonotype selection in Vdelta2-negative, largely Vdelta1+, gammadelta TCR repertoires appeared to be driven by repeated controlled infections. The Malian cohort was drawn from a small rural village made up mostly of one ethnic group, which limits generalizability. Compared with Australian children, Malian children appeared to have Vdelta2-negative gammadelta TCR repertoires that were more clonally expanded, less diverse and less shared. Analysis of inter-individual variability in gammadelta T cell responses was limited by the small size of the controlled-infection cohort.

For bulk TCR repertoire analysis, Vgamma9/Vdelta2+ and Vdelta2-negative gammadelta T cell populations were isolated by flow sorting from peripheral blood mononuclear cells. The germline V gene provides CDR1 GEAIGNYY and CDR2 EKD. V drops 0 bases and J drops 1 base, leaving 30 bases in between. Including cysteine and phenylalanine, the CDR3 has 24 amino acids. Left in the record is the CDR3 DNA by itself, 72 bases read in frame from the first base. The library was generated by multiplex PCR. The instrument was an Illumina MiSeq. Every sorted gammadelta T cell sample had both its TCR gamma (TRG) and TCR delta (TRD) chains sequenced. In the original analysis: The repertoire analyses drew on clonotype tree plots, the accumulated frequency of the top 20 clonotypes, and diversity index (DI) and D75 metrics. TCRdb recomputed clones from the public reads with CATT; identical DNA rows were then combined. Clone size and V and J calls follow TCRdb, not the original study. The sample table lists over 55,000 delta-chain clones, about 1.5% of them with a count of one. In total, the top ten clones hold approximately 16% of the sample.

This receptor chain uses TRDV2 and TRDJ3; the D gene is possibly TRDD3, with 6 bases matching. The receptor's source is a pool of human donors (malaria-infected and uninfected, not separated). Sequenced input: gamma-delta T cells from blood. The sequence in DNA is TGTGCCTGTGACACCATCGATTCCCGTACTAGGGGATCAGGGCCTTCCTGGGACACCCGACAGATGTTTTTC. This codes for CACDTIDSRTRGSGPSWDTRQMFF.